The 8 T cell receptor beta chains given below trace back to one sample, sequenced in a study of blood T cell repertoires in COVID-19. Sequencing used immunoSEQ multiplex PCR; TCRdb keeps in-frame clones, though not all of them. The sample yields around 250,000 clones, 75% to 90% seen once. The specimen sequenced was PBMCs or T cells enriched from blood (not recorded which). These receptors were taken from a woman in her forties or fifties who had recovered from COVID-19.

The CDR3 sequence: CASSLGVAGAFTGELFF. CDR3 nucleotide sequence: TGTGCCAGCAGCTTAGGGGTAGCGGGAGCCTTCACCGGGGAGCTGTTTTTT. V and J are TRBV11-2 and TRBJ2-2; 9 bases agree with TRBD2. The CDR3 extends over 17 amino acids. Germline CDR1 is SGHAT and CDR2 is FQNNGV. The J segment lost 4 bases and the V segment lost 1 base, leaving 7 bases of the junction unmatched.

The chain is built from TRBV30 and TRBJ1-2, with D perhaps TRBD1 (5 bases). V was pared by 8 bases and J by 4 bases, with 14 bases between. Germline V gene sequence: CDR1 GTSNPN, CDR2 SVGIG (reference sequence). The CDR3 extends over 12 amino acids. The CDR3 nucleotides are TGTGCCAGAGGGGAGGGAGGCTATGGCTACACCTTC. It specifies CARGEGGYGYTF.

In its sample, this clone was seen once. The chain is built from TRBV7-2 and TRBJ2-1; 13 bases are shared with TRBD2. This CDR3 is built from 16 residues. The junction had 7 bases not matched to a gene; V was cut back by 5 bases and J by 6 bases. Germline assignment: CDR1 SGHTA and CDR2 FQGNSA. DNA of the CDR3: TGTGCCAGCAGCCTATGGACTAGCGGGAGCGGCAATGAGCAGTTCTTC. Translation gives CASSLWTSGSGNEQFF.

The chain links TRBV11-2 to TRBJ1-1; tentatively, D is TRBD1 (6 bases). CDR3 length: 15 amino acids. The V end was cut by 1 base, the J end by 5 bases, with 14 bases between. The germline V gene encodes CDR1 SGHAT and CDR2 FQNNGV. The CDR3 reads CASSLVMDRWTEAFF. CDR3 in DNA: TGTGCCAGCAGCTTAGTTATGGACAGATGGACTGAAGCTTTCTTT.

This chain joins TRBV6-4 and TRBJ2-2; tentative D call: TRBD2 (6 bases). V lost 5 bases to trimming and J lost 5 bases, with 12 bases between them. Germline-derived CDR1 and CDR2 are MRHNA and SNTAGT. This CDR3 comprises 14 residues. CDR3 bases: TGTGCCAGCAGTCGAGAGGCGGGAACCGGGGAGCTGTTTTTT. Protein: CASSREAGTGELFF.

The chain links TRBV6-1 to TRBJ2-1, with 12 bases lining up with TRBD2. J was trimmed by 5 bases and V by 3 bases; bases with no gene match: 8. The CDR3 covers 17 residues. CDR1 is MNHNS, CDR2 SASEGT, per germline. CDR3 region: CASSERGTSGRNNEQFF. The CDR3 DNA reads TGTGCCAGCAGTGAGAGAGGTACTAGCGGGAGGAACAATGAGCAGTTCTTC.

The chain carries TRBV28 and TRBJ2-1, with 11 bases aligning to TRBD2. The V gene end was trimmed by 3 bases and the J gene end by 4 bases; junction bases not matched to a gene: 11. Per the germline V gene, CDR1 is MDHEN and CDR2 is SYDVKM. The CDR3 totals 18 residues. CDR3 nucleotide sequence: TGTGCCAGCAGTTTTCAGGGATTTACTAGCGGGAGTTACAATGAGCAGTTCTTC. Its translation: CASSFQGFTSGSYNEQFF.

This clone was seen once. The rearrangement joins TRBV2 to TRBJ2-3; 7 bases match TRBD2. Looked up from germline, CDR1 is SNHLY and CDR2 is FYNNEI. J gave up 2 bases and V 4 bases, and 3 bases lay outside the gene matches. The CDR3 extends over 14 amino acids. The CDR3 sequence: CASSVGTNTDTQYF. CDR3 in DNA: TGTGCCAGCAGTGTTGGGACTAACACAGATACGCAGTATTTT.